Listed below are T cell receptor beta chains from one sample, sequenced in a study of blood T cells in healthy people across ages. TCRdb analysed the 5' RACE reads with MiXCR anew, one entry per CDR3 protein. Among around 1.5 million distinct CDR3 sequences listed, 59% were seen once. The sample taken for sequencing was blood. The receptor set was obtained from a man between 18 and 35 years old in good health. The CDR3 runs from the conserved cysteine through the conserved F or W. Each record gives: CDR3 length, J gene, V gene, D gene, clone size, CDR3 protein, CDR3 DNA. A D gene is named only where the DNA matches it firmly. Clone size appears in some rows only: once, few, many, or a class for an expanded clone.

20 TRBJ2-1 TRBV2 TRBD1 - CASSESTRQGTWFRQETQFF TGTGCCAGCAGTGAATCCACTAGACAGGGGACCTGGTTCCGACAAGAGACCCAGTTCTTC
15 TRBJ2-5 TRBV12-3/TRBV12-4 - - CASSSWTARRETQYF TGTGCCAGCAGTTCCTGGACCGCAAGGAGAGAGACCCAGTACTTC
14 TRBJ2-1 TRBV9 - - CASSVEGNINEQFF TGTGCCAGCAGCGTAGAGGGAAACATCAATGAGCAGTTCTTC
17 TRBJ2-6 TRBV5-1 TRBD1 - CASTPGQGASGANVLTF TGCGCCAGCACCCCGGGACAGGGGGCTTCAGGGGCCAACGTCCTGACTTTC
15 TRBJ2-7 TRBV27 TRBD2 few CASSEALAGLNEQYF TGTGCCAGCAGTGAAGCCCTAGCGGGGCTAAACGAGCAGTACTTC
15 TRBJ2-1 TRBV28 TRBD2 few CASSLFAGGTNEQFF TGTGCCAGCAGTTTATTTGCGGGGGGAACTAATGAGCAGTTCTTC
15 TRBJ1-6 TRBV15 - - CATSRDQGENSPLHF TGTGCCACCAGCAGAGATCAGGGAGAAAATTCACCCCTCCACTTT
17 TRBJ2-7 TRBV5-1 - - CASSLAPDPPGTYEQYF TGCGCCAGCAGCTTGGCTCCGGACCCTCCGGGAACCTACGAGCAGTACTTC
16 TRBJ1-2 TRBV20-1 - - CSARVTHRDLVYDYTF TGCAGTGCTAGAGTTACTCACAGGGACCTAGTCTATGACTACACCTTC
13 TRBJ2-3 TRBV3-1 - - CASSQEQPDTQYF TGTGCCAGCAGCCAAGAGCAGCCAGATACGCAGTATTTT
16 TRBJ1-4 TRBV18 - - CASSPMRTAWDEKLFF TGTGCCAGCTCACCGATGAGGACAGCTTGGGATGAAAAACTGTTTTTT
14 TRBJ2-7 TRBV13 - few CASSRREKSYEQYF TGTGCCAGCAGCCGCAGGGAGAAATCCTACGAGCAGTACTTC
16 TRBJ1-5 TRBV12-3/TRBV12-4 TRBD1 - CASSFGDRVGNQPQHF TGTGCCAGCAGTTTTGGGGACAGGGTTGGCAATCAGCCCCAGCATTTT
15 TRBJ2-3 TRBV4-2 - - CASSQDLRGADTQYF TGTGCCAGCAGCCAAGATCTTCGTGGGGCGGATACGCAGTATTTT
16 TRBJ2-5 TRBV6-6 TRBD2 few CASSHWGGWDQETQYF TGTGCCAGCAGTCACTGGGGGGGTTGGGACCAAGAGACCCAGTACTTC
12 TRBJ2-7 TRBV5-6 - few CASSLTAHEQYF TGTGCCAGCAGCTTGACAGCGCACGAGCAGTACTTC
15 TRBJ1-4 TRBV12-3/TRBV12-4 - few CASSLAATTNEKLFF TGTGCCAGCAGTTTAGCGGCAACAACTAATGAAAAACTGTTTTTT
14 TRBJ1-4 TRBV15 - - CATSTRTVWEKLFF TGTGCCACCAGCACCAGGACAGTGTGGGAAAAACTGTTTTTT
15 TRBJ2-1 TRBV4-3 TRBD2 - CASSHRGTSGGEQFF TGCGCCAGCAGCCATAGGGGGACTAGCGGGGGGGAGCAGTTCTTC
14 TRBJ2-3 TRBV2 - few CASSPPEGSDTQYF TGTGCCAGCAGCCCGCCCGAGGGGTCAGATACGCAGTATTTT
14 TRBJ1-1 TRBV5-1 TRBD1 - CASSSDRGLTEAFF TGCGCCAGCAGCTCAGACAGGGGCCTCACTGAAGCTTTCTTT
14 TRBJ2-1 TRBV5-1 - - CASSSSLEGREQFF TGCGCCAGCAGCTCGTCTCTAGAAGGGCGTGAGCAGTTCTTC
12 TRBJ2-7 TRBV6-2/TRBV6-3 - - CASSNLAREQYF TGTGCCAGCAGTAACCTAGCACGCGAGCAGTACTTC
14 TRBJ2-1 TRBV7-9 - few CASSLAGIHNEQFF TGTGCCAGCAGCTTAGCGGGGATACACAATGAGCAGTTCTTC
13 TRBJ2-7 TRBV20-1 - few CSASPGGGREQYF TGCAGTGCTAGTCCCGGAGGGGGGCGCGAGCAGTACTTC
14 TRBJ2-5 TRBV4-1 - - CASSQSRAAETQYF TGCGCCAGCAGCCAAAGTAGGGCGGCGGAGACCCAGTACTTC
15 TRBJ1-2 TRBV6-5 TRBD1 - CASSYSVTGVNGYTF TGTGCCAGCAGTTACTCTGTCACAGGGGTAAATGGCTACACCTTC
14 TRBJ1-2 TRBV11-2 - - CASRPDGASYGYTF TGTGCCAGCCGACCCGACGGGGCTAGCTATGGCTACACCTTC
15 TRBJ2-5 TRBV20-1 TRBD2 - CSASWGTTSQETQYF TGCAGTGCTAGCTGGGGGACTACCTCTCAAGAGACCCAGTACTTC
15 TRBJ2-3 TRBV5-1 - few CASSSGLRVADTQYF TGCGCCAGCAGCTCCGGACTAAGGGTGGCAGATACGCAGTATTTT
15 TRBJ1-2 TRBV7-9 TRBD1 few CASSQDRGENYGYTF TGTGCCAGCAGCCAGGACAGGGGCGAGAACTATGGCTACACCTTC
22 TRBJ2-1 TRBV21-1 - - CASSKFGLAGGQGSRSCNEQFF TGTGCCAGCAGCAAATTCGGACTAGCGGGAGGGCAAGGGTCGAGGTCCTGCAATGAGCAGTTCTTC
17 TRBJ2-3 TRBV7-2 TRBD2 - CAGSLAGTSGITDTQYF TGTGCCGGCAGCTTAGCCGGGACTAGCGGGATCACAGATACGCAGTATTTT
16 TRBJ2-5 TRBV7-6 TRBD2 - CASSSRLAGGGETQYF TGTGCCAGCAGCTCCCGACTAGCGGGAGGCGGGGAGACCCAGTACTTC
15 TRBJ2-3 TRBV20-1 - few CSARVVRSGTDTQYF TGCAGTGCTAGAGTGGTGAGAAGTGGCACAGATACGCAGTATTTT
13 TRBJ2-5 TRBV14 - - CASSAIRGGEQYF TGTGCCAGCAGCGCGATCAGAGGGGGTGAGCAGTACTTC
12 TRBJ2-5 TRBV6-2/TRBV6-3 - - CASSWVIGTQYF TGTGCCAGCAGTTGGGTCATCGGGACCCAGTACTTC
14 TRBJ2-3 TRBV4-2 - - CASSQAVSADTQYF TGTGCCAGCAGCCAAGCGGTCTCCGCAGATACGCAGTATTTT
13 TRBJ1-2 TRBV7-9 - few CASREGRLDGYTF TGTGCCAGCAGGGAGGGACGTCTTGATGGCTACACCTTC
13 TRBJ2-7 TRBV20-1 TRBD2 - CSAVAGSYNEQYF TGCAGTGCTGTAGCGGGATCCTACAATGAGCAGTACTTC
16 TRBJ2-5 TRBV2 - - CASSEALQGGQETQYF TGTGCCAGCAGTGAAGCGCTTCAAGGGGGACAAGAGACCCAGTACTTC